The T cell receptor beta chain described here comes from a study of control samples from healthy donors and cancer patients (dated by TCRdb to about 2020). Library prep was done by the immunoSEQ multiplex PCR assay. In its TCRdb copy, this immuneACCESS table keeps in-frame sequences only and misses some clones. Where compared with another copy, unresolved V genes explain less than half of these, and the others have no known cause. The sample table holds some 15,000 clones, of which around 87% were seen once. The ten biggest clones cover 11% of the sample. Trimming at the junction amounts to 0 bases on V and 3 bases on J, and the germline ends lie 6 bases apart. CDR1 MGHRA and CDR2 YSYEKL were looked up in the germline V gene. The CDR3 runs 14 amino acids, cysteine and phenylalanine included. CDR3 DNA is the only sequence kept; it has 42 bases, read in frame from the first base. Comments on this clone: Its antigen is unknown. No much larger clone is present one base from it, and per-base qualities are unavailable.

This clonotype was sampled from a woman in her seventies with colorectal cancer. The specimen sequenced was PBMCs. The chain couples TRBV4-1 to TRBJ1-3; the D gene lacks a confident call. CDR3 protein: CASSQETDGNTIYF. The bases read TGCGCCAGCAGCCAAGAAACCGATGGAAACACCATATATTTT.